The sequence of this TCR beta chain was determined in a study of OX40 agonist ivuxolimab in advanced cancers. Overall study: Patients received intravenous ivuxolimab every 2 weeks at 0.01 to 10 mg/kg. From roughly 20 to 90 years was the age range, with a mean of around 57 years, and around 84% were male. Whole-study results and caveats: Both blood CD4+ and CD8+ T cells showed clonal growth by week 6 at 0.1 to 3.0 mg/kg.

Concerning this clone itself: Its antigen remains unknown.

The assay was immunoSEQ multiplex PCR, and TCRdb's table has in-frame clones only and misses some. The sample yields 60,000 to 65,000 clones, around 90% seen once. Germline V CDR1 and CDR2: SEHNR, FQNEAQ (reference sequence). The CDR3 length is 14 residues. The ends were cut back, 1 base at V and 4 bases at J, with 7 bases in the middle. The sequencing here drew on CD4+ or CD8+ T cells sorted from blood, taken in a trial of the OX40 agonist ivuxolimab. This TCR derives from an adult with an advanced solid tumor such as melanoma, head and neck, liver or kidney cancer. The rearrangement uses TRBV7-9 and TRBJ2-2; D not certain. CDR3: CASSLGLLTGELFF. CDR3 DNA: TGTGCCAGCAGCTTAGGTCTTCTCACCGGGGAGCTGTTTTTT.